These 29 T cell receptor beta chains originate from one sample sequenced in a study of neoadjuvant nivolumab and ipilimumab in lung cancer. TCRdb's copy holds only in-frame clones and misses some; the assay was immunoSEQ multiplex PCR. The repertoire consists of tens of thousands of clones, with approximately 84% occurring once and the leading ten covering about 6.5%. The sequences come from peripheral blood, collected before neoadjuvant nivolumab, alone or with ipilimumab. The receptors come from an adult with non-small cell lung cancer.

The CDR3 DNA is TGCGCCAGCAGCTTGGATTTGAATAATGAAAAACTGTTTTTT. It translates to CASSLDLNNEKLFF. The gene calls are TRBV5-1 and TRBJ1-4; the D is unclear. The ends were cut back, 0 bases at V and 4 bases at J, with 7 bases in the middle. CDR1 SGHRS and CDR2 YFSETQ come from the germline V gene. This CDR3 has 14 residues.

The CDR3 loop reads CASRPPGVLYNEQFF. The CDR3 DNA follows: TGTGCCAGCAGACCCCCAGGAGTACTATACAATGAGCAGTTCTTC. The chain links TRBV27 to TRBJ2-1, with D hard to call. CDR3 length equals 15 residues. CDR1 is MNHEY and CDR2 is SMNVEV in the germline V gene (reference sequence). Between the trimmed V and J ends, which lost 6 bases and 4 bases, there was a span of 16 bases.

The chain joins TRBV4-3 to TRBJ2-3; 11 bases line up with TRBD2. V trimming: 0 bases; J trimming: 15 bases; junction bases outside the gene matches: 8. The CDR3 spans 14 residues. The germline gives CDR1 LGHNA, CDR2 YSLEER. For the CDR3, the DNA is TGCGCCAGCAGCCAAGACACTAGCGGGGGCCAGCGTTATTTT. This encodes CASSQDTSGGQRYF.

The chain links TRBV4-1 to TRBJ2-5, with D possibly matching TRBD2 (7 bases). Trimming removed 1 base from V and 5 bases from J, with 11 bases in between. This CDR3 has 14 amino acids. Germline CDR1 and CDR2: MGHRA and YSYEKL. This CDR3 reads CASSQVEGGETQYF. The CDR3 DNA reads TGCGCCAGCAGCCAAGTTGAGGGGGGGGAGACCCAGTACTTC.

This clone qualifies as medium-sized. The CDR3 loop is CASTGVRGYTF. The CDR3 nucleotides read TGTGCCAGCACGGGAGTGAGGGGCTACACCTTC. The chain has TRBV2 and TRBJ1-2; D gene uncertain. The length of the CDR3 is 11 residues. V was clipped by 7 bases and J by 8 bases, with 11 bases between them. The V gene's germline CDR1 is SNHLY and CDR2 FYNNEI.

The V gene is TRBV6-5, the J gene TRBJ2-7; D perhaps matches TRBD2 (7 bases). This CDR3 comprises 15 residues. V was trimmed by 5 bases and J by 5 bases, leaving 19 bases between them. Germline V gene data show CDR1 as MNHEY and CDR2 as SVGAGI. The CDR3 region is CASSRRGGRGDEQYF. Here the CDR3 DNA reads TGTGCCAGCAGTCGGAGGGGGGGGAGGGGGGACGAGCAGTACTTC.

This clone was seen once. The chain is built from TRBV7-3 and TRBJ2-1; perhaps TRBD1 as D (5 bases). Trimming took off 5 bases at V and 4 bases at J, with 12 bases between the two ends. Germline assignment: CDR1 SGHTA and CDR2 FQGTGA. The CDR3 is 14 amino acids. The CDR3 nucleotides read TGTGCCAGCAGCATCTCAGGGAAGTACAATGAGCAGTTCTTC. It is translated as CASSISGKYNEQFF. The full variable domain, completed using reference TRBV7-3 and TRBJ2-1, is GAGVSQTPSNKVTEKGKYVELRCDPISGHTALYWYRQSLGQGPEFLIYFQGTGAADDSGLPNDRFFAVRPEGSVSTLKIQRTERGDSAVYLCASSISGKYNEQFFGPGTRLTVL.

The chain uses TRBV5-1 and TRBJ2-7, with TRBD2 as a possible D gene (6 bases). Trimming took off 4 bases at V and 5 bases at J, with 19 bases between the two ends. The CDR3 is 15 residues long. Per germline, CDR1 SGHRS and CDR2 YFSETQ. The CDR3 DNA reads as TGCGCCAGCAGCGGGGGGTCGGGGGTAAGGAACGAGCAGTACTTC. It yields the protein CASSGGSGVRNEQYF.

The CDR3 region has the DNA TGTGCCAGCAGCGTAGGGGCAGCCATGAACACTGAAGCTTTCTTT. Encoded protein: CASSVGAAMNTEAFF. V gene TRBV9 combines with J gene TRBJ1-1; D gene unclear. Germline V gives CDR1 SGDLS, CDR2 YYNGEE. Between the trimmed V and J ends, which lost 0 bases and 0 bases, there was a span of 9 bases. This CDR3 spans 15 amino acids.

The gene calls are TRBV12-2 and TRBJ2-4; TRBD2 is the table's D call and was not checked against the DNA. TRBV12-2 is flagged as a pseudogene. The CDR3 length is 19 residues. CDR3 nucleotides: TGTGCAAGTCGCTTAGTCCAGGGACTAGCGGGGGGGGCCAAAAACATTCAGTACTTC. This encodes CASRLVQGLAGGAKNIQYF.

The chain carries TRBV7-6 and TRBJ2-7; 8 bases line up with TRBD1. This CDR3 region has 14 residues. CDR1 is SGHVS and CDR2 is FNYEAQ in the germline V gene. The V and J ends lost 5 bases and 4 bases, in that order; junction bases with no gene match: 7. The DNA of the CDR3 is TGTGCCAGCAGCCCCCGGACAGGGAGTTACGAGCAGTACTTC. The encoded protein is CASSPRTGSYEQYF.

The rearrangement links TRBV5-1 to TRBJ2-5, with D possibly matching TRBD1 (6 bases). Germline lookup yields CDR1 SGHRS and CDR2 YFSETQ. V lost 7 bases and J 1 base, leaving 23 bases between the germline ends. This CDR3 spans 17 amino acids. The CDR3 is CASRTNPDRNTQETQYF. CDR3 nucleotide sequence: TGCGCCAGCCGTACCAACCCGGACAGAAACACCCAAGAGACCCAGTACTTC.

The CDR3 here is CASSPGGLAGWTQYF. The CDR3 DNA reads TGTGCCAGCAGCCCGGGAGGACTAGCGGGGTGGACGCAGTATTTT. The chain uses TRBV4-2 and TRBJ2-3; 12 bases are a match to TRBD2. With V trimmed by 4 bases and J by 9 bases, 8 bases remained unmatched. In germline, CDR1 is LGHNA, CDR2 YNFKEQ. The CDR3 is 15 amino acids.

The gene calls are TRBV5-4 and TRBJ2-3; 8 bases line up with TRBD1. With V trimmed by 5 bases and J by 0 bases, 5 bases remained unmatched. This CDR3 spans 15 amino acids. Germline V CDR1 and CDR2: SGHNT, YYREEE (reference sequence). The CDR3 DNA reads TGTGCCAGCAGTCTGGACAGGGCTAGCACAGATACGCAGTATTTT. Protein sequence: CASSLDRASTDTQYF.

The rearrangement links TRBV20-1 to TRBJ2-5, with D possibly TRBD2 on 6 matching bases. Germline CDR1 and CDR2: DFQATT and SNEGSKA (reference sequence). The CDR3 extends over 11 amino acids. V was trimmed by 0 bases and J by 9 bases, leaving 8 bases between them. In nucleotides, the CDR3 is TGCAGTGCTAGAGATCGGAGGGCCCAGTACTTC. Its translation is CSARDRRAQYF.

The gene calls are TRBV10-3 and TRBJ2-5; TRBD2 is a possible D gene (5 bases). The CDR3 sequence is 14 residues long. The V gene lost 0 bases and the J gene lost 1 base, with 6 bases spanning the gap. The germline gives CDR1 ENHRY, CDR2 SYGVKD. The CDR3 spells CAISESGLQETQYF. The CDR3 region has the DNA TGTGCCATCAGTGAGTCTGGACTCCAAGAGACCCAGTACTTC.

This chain joins TRBV6-1 and TRBJ1-4; D is unresolved. Trimming took off 4 bases at V and 0 bases at J, with 9 bases between the two ends. In germline, CDR1 is MNHNS, CDR2 SASEGT. This CDR3 has 15 amino acids. CDR3 protein: CASSAGEATNEKLFF. The CDR3 region has the DNA TGTGCCAGCAGTGCCGGAGAGGCAACTAATGAAAAACTGTTTTTT.

This clone was observed a few times. This rearrangement joins TRBV6-5 to TRBJ2-1, with no clear D. Germline CDR1 MNHEY, CDR2 SVGAGI. This CDR3 contains 13 residues. V lost 7 bases and J lost 3, with 10 bases in between. The chain's CDR3 is CASKLDNYNEQFF. For the CDR3, the DNA is TGTGCCAGCAAATTAGACAACTACAATGAGCAGTTCTTC.

The gene calls are TRBV7-2 and TRBJ2-7, with 12 bases lining up with TRBD1. CDR3 length: 15 amino acids. CDR1 SGHTA and CDR2 FQGNSA come from the germline V gene. V lost 3 bases, J lost 2 bases, and 2 bases stayed unmatched. The CDR3 spells CASSFGTGGPYEQYF. The DNA of the CDR3 is TGTGCCAGCAGCTTTGGGACAGGGGGCCCCTACGAGCAGTACTTC.

The rearrangement links TRBV11-2 to TRBJ2-7, with D maybe TRBD2 (6 bases). V was shortened by 5 bases and J by 2 bases, with 16 bases between the two germline ends. This CDR3 region has 15 residues. Looked up from germline, CDR1 is SGHAT and CDR2 is FQNNGV. This CDR3 reads CASSEDREKAYEQYF. The CDR3 nucleotides read TGTGCCAGCAGCGAAGATCGGGAGAAGGCCTACGAGCAGTACTTC.

The CDR3 reads CASSPSITGNTIYF. The CDR3 region has the DNA TGTGCCAGCTCACCGAGCATAACTGGAAACACCATATATTTT. The rearrangement links TRBV18 to TRBJ1-3; D is unresolved. Germline loops: CDR1 KGHSH, CDR2 LQKENI. Trimming shortened V by 3 bases and J by 2 bases, and 8 bases separated the two germline ends. The CDR3 sequence is 14 residues long.

The chain combines TRBV5-4 with TRBJ1-2; D is ambiguous. This CDR3 has 14 amino acids. In germline, CDR1 is SGHNT, CDR2 YYREEE (reference sequence). Deletions cut 0 bases from V and 8 bases from J, with 14 bases between. CDR3 coding DNA: TGTGCCAGCAGCTTGGTTGAGACGATTGGGGGCTACACCTTC. It encodes CASSLVETIGGYTF.

The V and J genes are TRBV2 and TRBJ1-5; a weak D match, TRBD1 (6 bases). The germline V gene encodes CDR1 SNHLY and CDR2 FYNNEI. V lost 4 bases and J lost 4, with 14 bases in between. The CDR3 length is 15 residues. Written as DNA, the CDR3 is TGTGCCAGCAGTGTGGGGACACGGATAAATCAGCCCCAGCATTTT. Encoded protein: CASSVGTRINQPQHF.

The V gene is TRBV4-1, the J gene TRBJ2-7, with TRBD2 as a possible D gene (5 bases). The V gene's germline CDR1 is MGHRA and CDR2 YSYEKL. The V gene lost 0 bases and the J gene lost 6 bases, with 12 bases spanning the gap. The CDR3 runs 14 residues. The CDR3: CASSQEIGLIEQYF. For the CDR3, the DNA is TGCGCCAGCAGCCAAGAAATAGGACTGATCGAGCAGTACTTC.

This clone has only a few counts. V and J are TRBV2 and TRBJ1-1; 8 bases map to TRBD1. Per the germline V gene, CDR1 is SNHLY and CDR2 is FYNNEI. Trimming cost V 7 bases and J 1 base; bases outside gene matches: 2. This CDR3 has 13 residues. The CDR3 is CASNQGANTEAFF. Written as DNA, the CDR3 is TGTGCCAGCAACCAGGGGGCGAACACTGAAGCTTTCTTT.

This chain links TRBV9 with TRBJ2-2; maybe TRBD1 (7 bases). V dropped 0 bases and J dropped 6 bases, with 18 bases sitting between them. Per germline, CDR1 SGDLS and CDR2 YYNGEE. This CDR3 contains 17 residues. The CDR3 DNA reads as TGTGCCAGCAGCGTAGATAGTATGGGCAGGGGGGCCGGGGAGCTGTTTTTT. This codes for CASSVDSMGRGAGELFF.

This chain joins TRBV7-6 and TRBJ2-2; 8 bases agree with TRBD1. The CDR3 sequence is 16 residues long. V was clipped by 0 bases and J by 4 bases; unmatched bases: 4. In germline, CDR1 is SGHVS, CDR2 FNYEAQ. This CDR3 reads CASSLALTGGTGELFF. CDR3 DNA sequence: TGTGCCAGCAGCTTAGCGCTCACAGGGGGCACCGGGGAGCTGTTTTTT.

This rearrangement joins TRBV27 to TRBJ1-1; 9 nucleotides align to TRBD1. The germline V gene has CDR1 MNHEY and CDR2 SMNVEV (reference sequence). This CDR3 comprises 14 residues. The junction had 0 bases not matched to a gene; V was cut back by 3 bases and J by 1 base. In DNA, the CDR3 is TGTGCCAGCAGTTTGGGACAGGGGAACACTGAAGCTTTCTTT. Residues: CASSLGQGNTEAFF.

The chain recombines TRBV6-1 with TRBJ2-2; no definite D call. The V end lost 3 bases, the J end lost 4 bases, and 15 bases lay between the germline ends. The CDR3 loop spans 16 amino acids. Germline V gene lookup returns CDR1 MNHNS and CDR2 SASEGT. The CDR3 here is CASSEQIPWSTGELFF. In nucleotides, the CDR3 is TGTGCCAGCAGTGAGCAGATACCCTGGAGCACCGGGGAGCTGTTTTTT.